The 19 T cell receptor beta chains listed next were all sequenced from one sample in a study of shared clonotypes between healthy human individuals. Profiling relied on immunoSEQ multiplex PCR, and the TCRdb table lists in-frame clones only, not all of them. Here the sample spans fewer than 550,000 clones, about 79% being singletons. Specimen: PBMCs. All receptors come from a middle-aged woman in good health. Some clones in this sample may be carry-over from other donors' samples.

The chain employs TRBV10-3 and TRBJ1-3; perhaps TRBD1 as D (5 bases). The CDR3 is 15 residues long. The V end was cut by 3 bases, the J end by 0 bases, with 9 bases between. Germline values: CDR1 ENHRY, CDR2 SYGVKD. CDR3 residues: CAISDLGDSGNTIYF. CDR3 nucleotide sequence: TGTGCCATCAGTGATTTGGGGGACTCTGGAAACACCATATATTTT.

V gene TRBV11-2 combines with J gene TRBJ2-7; 9 nucleotides agree with TRBD1. In germline, CDR1 is SGHAT, CDR2 FQNNGV. V shed 1 base, J shed 5 bases, and the junction held 9 bases outside the gene matches. This CDR3 region has 16 residues. The CDR3 loop reads CASSLVAGTGIDEQYF. The CDR3 DNA reads as TGTGCCAGCAGCTTAGTCGCAGGGACAGGGATCGACGAGCAGTACTTC.

The chain combines TRBV10-3 with TRBJ2-3; D unclear. The germline V and J ends were trimmed by 6 bases and 4 bases, with 11 bases remaining between them. Per germline, CDR1 ENHRY and CDR2 SYGVKD. The CDR3 has 13 amino acids. CDR3 in amino acids: CAISQLRADTQYF. CDR3 DNA: TGTGCCATCAGCCAGCTTAGAGCAGATACGCAGTATTTT.

The rearrangement links TRBV6-4 to TRBJ1-6; D gene unclear. The CDR3 consists of 14 residues. In germline, CDR1 is MRHNA, CDR2 SNTAGT. The V and J ends lost 0 bases and 6 bases respectively, with 6 bases between them. Here the CDR3 reads CASSDSRPNSPLHF. The CDR3 DNA is TGTGCCAGCAGTGACTCGCGGCCTAATTCACCCCTCCACTTT.

V and J are TRBV6-1 and TRBJ2-5; 8 nucleotides match TRBD2. CDR1 MNHNS and CDR2 SASEGT come from the germline V gene. This CDR3 region has 17 residues. The V gene end was trimmed by 2 bases and the J gene end by 5 bases; junction bases not matched to a gene: 13. CDR3 coding DNA: TGTGCCAGCAGTGAAAGAATGACGGGAGGGCCGGGTGAGACCCAGTACTTC. This codes for CASSERMTGGPGETQYF.

The V call is TRBV19, the J call TRBJ2-7, with D possibly called TRBD1 or TRBD2 (6 bases each). The CDR3 spans 13 residues. V lost 3 bases and J 3 bases, leaving 9 bases between the germline ends. Germline V gene sequence: CDR1 LNHDA, CDR2 SQIVND (reference sequence). CDR3 protein: CASSIGGLYEQYF. The CDR3 bases are TGTGCCAGTAGTATTGGGGGGCTCTACGAGCAGTACTTC.

This clone showed up many times. The chain is built from TRBV18 and TRBJ2-3; 7 bases fit TRBD2. Germline trimming cut 1 base from V and 3 bases from J; bases unmatched to any gene: 4. The germline CDR1 and CDR2 sequences are KGHSH and LQKENI. The CDR3 runs to 15 residues. The CDR3 loop is CASSPLGGPTDTQYF. CDR3 sequence (DNA): TGTGCCAGCTCACCACTGGGAGGGCCAACAGATACGCAGTATTTT.

The chain couples TRBV5-8 to TRBJ2-7; D call uncertain. The CDR3 covers 14 residues. The germline V gene has CDR1 SGHTS and CDR2 YDEGEE. Trimming pared 5 bases from V and 0 bases from J, leaving 12 bases between. CDR3 nucleotides: TGTGCCAGCAGACCCCCCCCGTTCTCCTACGAGCAGTACTTC. It specifies CASRPPPFSYEQYF.

The chain joins TRBV29-1 to TRBJ2-3, with TRBD2 matching over 11 bases. The CDR3 extends over 13 amino acids. V was pared by 7 bases and J by 4 bases, with 4 bases of the junction left unmatched. The V gene's germline CDR1 is SQVTM and CDR2 ANQGSEA. The CDR3 nucleotides read TGCAGCGCTGCACTAGCGGGAGCAGATACGCAGTATTTT. Residues: CSAALAGADTQYF.

The V gene is TRBV4-2, the J gene TRBJ2-3; TRBD2 aligns across 8 bases. The CDR3 loop spans 16 amino acids. Germline trimming cut 1 base from V and 2 bases from J; bases unmatched to any gene: 5. Germline V lookup: CDR1 LGHNA, CDR2 YNFKEQ. The CDR3 DNA sequence: TGTGCCAGCAGCCAAGGGGTCGGGAGGGCCACAGATACGCAGTATTTT. Residues: CASSQGVGRATDTQYF.

The rearrangement joins TRBV6-1 to TRBJ2-7; D call uncertain. V was shortened by 3 bases and J by 5 bases, with 11 bases between the two germline ends. Germline V gene data show CDR1 as MNHNS and CDR2 as SASEGT. The length of the CDR3 is 13 residues. This chain's CDR3 is CASSEATPHEQYF. In nucleotides, the CDR3 is TGTGCCAGCAGTGAGGCGACACCCCACGAGCAGTACTTC.

This clone was recorded only once. V and J are TRBV15 and TRBJ2-3, with 7 bases matching TRBD1. Trimming removed 0 bases from V and 2 bases from J; junction bases left unmatched: 2. The CDR3 covers 15 residues. CDR1 and CDR2 from the germline V gene are LNHNV and YYDKDF (reference sequence). CDR3 protein: CATSREGQTTDTQYF. CDR3 nucleotides: TGTGCCACCAGCAGAGAGGGACAGACCACAGATACGCAGTATTTT.

The rearrangement joins TRBV7-2 to TRBJ2-1; D possibly corresponds to TRBD1 (5 bases). Deletions cut 1 base from V and 5 bases from J, with 18 bases between. Germline values: CDR1 SGHTA, CDR2 FQGNSA. The CDR3 runs 17 residues. In DNA, the CDR3 is TGTGCCAGCAGCTTAGGCGGCAGGGTACTGATACACAATGAGCAGTTCTTC. This translates into CASSLGGRVLIHNEQFF.

In its sample, this clone was seen many times. The chain combines TRBV2 with TRBJ2-5; D gene ambiguous. V was cut by 7 bases and J by 4 bases, with 4 bases left in between. The germline V gene has CDR1 SNHLY and CDR2 FYNNEI. The CDR3 length is 10 residues. The CDR3 DNA reads TGTGCCAGCATGGTAGAGACCCAGTACTTC. Protein sequence: CASMVETQYF.

This chain uses TRBV14 with TRBJ1-1; D is uncertain. The CDR3 contains 13 residues. Trimming removed 1 base at V and 5 bases at J, with 8 bases between. CDR1 and CDR2 (germline): SGHDN, FVKESK. The CDR3 DNA follows: TGTGCCAGCAGCCAAGTTTCAGTGACTGAAGCTTTCTTT. Translated, it gives CASSQVSVTEAFF.

The CDR3 DNA reads TGTGCCAGTAGCCACAAGGGAGAGACCCAGTACTTC. Its translation is CASSHKGETQYF. The V call is TRBV19, the J call TRBJ2-5; no definite D call. The CDR3 covers 12 residues. Germline V gene lookup returns CDR1 LNHDA and CDR2 SQIVND (reference sequence). Trimming left V 6 bases short and J 4 bases short, with 9 bases between.

The chain employs TRBV9 and TRBJ1-1, with D unclear. Between the trimmed V and J ends, which lost 3 bases and 2 bases, there was a span of 14 bases. CDR3 length equals 15 residues. Germline CDR1 SGDLS, CDR2 YYNGEE. The CDR3 reads CASSAGQEGNTEAFF. The CDR3 nucleotides read TGTGCCAGCAGCGCTGGCCAGGAGGGAAACACTGAAGCTTTCTTT.

Comments on this clone: Since a far larger clone is one base different, this is likely a read error. This chain connects TRBV5-6 to TRBJ1-2, with D unclear. CDR1 and CDR2 from the germline V gene are SGHDT and YYEEEE. This CDR3 contains 14 residues. The CDR3 spells CAGSLGPGWSGYTF. The CDR3 DNA reads as TGTGCCGGCAGCTTGGGCCCGGGTTGGAGTGGCTACACCTTC.

The V gene is TRBV7-6, the J gene TRBJ2-5; either TRBD1 or TRBD2 may supply D (5 bases each). The length of the CDR3 is 15 residues. V was cut by 3 bases and J by 2 bases, with 13 bases left in between. CDR1 SGHVS and CDR2 FNYEAQ come from the germline V gene. CDR3 loop: CASSLGLTRQETQYF. The CDR3 bases are TGTGCCAGCAGCTTGGGGCTTACTAGGCAAGAGACCCAGTACTTC. Combining the CDR3 with reference TRBV7-6 and TRBJ2-5 gives the whole variable domain GAGVSQSPRYKVTKRGQDVALRCDPISGHVSLYWYRQALGQGPEFLTYFNYEAQQDKSGLPNDRFSAERPEGSISTLTIQRTEQRDSAMYRCASSLGLTRQETQYFGPGTRLLVL.